Listed below are T cell receptor beta chains from one sample, sequenced in a study of beta chain features in type 1 diabetes. TCRdb keeps only in-frame clones here, not all; method: immunoSEQ multiplex PCR. Altogether roughly 330,000 clones are present, more than 9.5% being singletons, with the ten largest covering just over 0.015%. Sequencing was carried out using naive CD4+ T cells from blood. Receptors were obtained from a young woman in good health. The CDR3 runs from the conserved cysteine through the conserved F or W. The D gene is left open where the match is weak. Rows give clone size only sometimes, using once, few, many, or a class for an expanded clone.

>TRBV7-2|TRBD2|TRBJ2-1|16|.
CASSLGVAGRYNEQFF
TGTGCCAGCAGCTTAGGGGTAGCGGGCCGCTACAATGAGCAGTTCTTC
>TRBV29-1|.|TRBJ1-1|14|few
CSVSELGKGTEAFF
TGCAGCGTGTCTGAGCTAGGGAAGGGGACTGAAGCTTTCTTT
>TRBV4-1|.|TRBJ1-1|14|few
CASSQRQPNTEAFF
TGCGCCAGCAGCCAACGACAGCCGAACACTGAAGCTTTCTTT
>TRBV4-2|TRBD2|TRBJ2-3|15|.
CASSQESSGRYTQYF
TGTGCCAGCAGCCAAGAGTCTAGCGGGAGATATACGCAGTATTTT
>TRBV5-1|.|TRBJ2-7|14|.
CASSMDYSVYEQYF
TGCGCCAGCAGCATGGACTACTCTGTGTACGAGCAGTACTTC
>TRBV4-1|.|TRBJ2-2|15|few
CASSQVSGNTGELFF
TGCGCCAGCAGCCAAGTAAGCGGAAACACCGGGGAGCTGTTTTTT
>TRBV7-2|TRBD2|TRBJ2-5|18|few
CASSLAPGTSGSQETQYF
TGTGCCAGCAGCTTAGCGCCCGGGACTAGCGGGAGCCAAGAGACCCAGTACTTC
>TRBV5-1|.|TRBJ2-5|14|.
CASSLVSSQETQYF
TGCGCCAGCAGCTTGGTCTCCAGCCAAGAGACCCAGTACTTC
>TRBV29-1|.|TRBJ2-1|12|many
CSVEAVRNEQFF
TGCAGCGTGGAGGCGGTACGGAATGAGCAGTTCTTC
>TRBV30|.|TRBJ1-5|14|few
CAWTQTRANQPQHF
TGTGCCTGGACACAGACCAGGGCCAATCAGCCCCAGCATTTT
>TRBV7-6|TRBD2|TRBJ2-7|17|.
CASSNLAGPGASYEQYF
TGTGCCAGCAGCAACCTAGCGGGACCGGGAGCCTCCTACGAGCAGTACTTC
>TRBV18|TRBD1|TRBJ2-1|17|few
CASSPQTPGQAYNEQFF
TGTGCCAGCTCACCACAAACCCCAGGACAGGCCTACAATGAGCAGTTCTTC
>TRBV28|TRBD1|TRBJ1-5|15|few
CASSRGHGSNQPQHF
TGTGCCAGCAGCAGGGGGCACGGGAGCAATCAGCCCCAGCATTTT
>TRBV5-1|.|TRBJ1-5|17|.
CARTPWERTVIYQPQHF
TGCGCCAGGACCCCATGGGAAAGGACAGTGATCTATCAGCCCCAGCATTTT
>TRBV19|.|TRBJ1-1|12|.
CASTGAGAEAFF
TGTGCCAGTACAGGGGCGGGGGCTGAAGCTTTCTTT
>TRBV5-1|TRBD2|TRBJ2-7|15|.
CASSLEGSGTYEQYF
TGCGCCAGCAGCTTGGAGGGTAGCGGGACCTACGAGCAGTACTTC
>TRBV11-3|TRBD2|TRBJ2-3|16|few
CASSLGQRDSTDTQYF
TGTGCCAGCAGCTTAGGGCAGCGGGACAGCACAGATACGCAGTATTTT
>TRBV7-6|TRBD2|TRBJ2-2|15|.
CASSLAAGGYGELFF
TGTGCCAGCAGCTTAGCCGCGGGAGGGTACGGGGAGCTGTTTTTT
>TRBV4-3|TRBD2|TRBJ2-1|17|few
CASSQGTSGRPNNEQFF
TGCGCCAGCAGCCAGGGGACTAGCGGGAGGCCTAACAATGAGCAGTTCTTC
>TRBV28|.|TRBJ1-4|11|.
CALAGNEKLFF
TGTGCCTTGGCGGGCAATGAAAAACTGTTTTTT
>TRBV7-9|.|TRBJ1-2|13|.
CASTPGRSGGYTF
TGTGCCAGCACTCCGGGAAGGTCGGGTGGCTACACCTTC
>TRBV9|TRBD2|TRBJ2-1|18|few
CASSPGTGGSSHYNEQFF
TGTGCCAGCAGCCCCGGGACGGGCGGGAGCAGTCACTACAATGAGCAGTTCTTC
>TRBV15|.|TRBJ2-6|16|few
CATSRVPGSGANVLTF
TGTGCCACCAGCAGAGTCCCGGGATCTGGGGCCAACGTCCTGACTTTC
>TRBV18|TRBD2|TRBJ2-5|17|few
CASSPNEGLAVRETQYF
TGTGCCAGCTCTCCTAACGAGGGACTAGCGGTGAGAGAGACCCAGTACTTC
>TRBV12-5|.|TRBJ2-7|13|.
CASGLNGAHEQYF
TGTGCTAGTGGCCTAAACGGAGCCCACGAGCAGTACTTC
>TRBV18|.|TRBJ2-2|13|.
CASSQDFTGELFF
TGTGCCAGCTCCCAGGACTTCACCGGGGAGCTGTTTTTT
>TRBV13|.|TRBJ1-1|13|.
CASSFDRNTEAFF
TGTGCCAGCAGCTTCGACAGGAACACTGAAGCTTTCTTT
>TRBV4-3|.|TRBJ2-4|13|few
CASSLTGSGIQYF
TGCGCCAGCAGCCTGACAGGCTCGGGCATTCAGTACTTC
>TRBV7-2|.|TRBJ2-7|15|.
CASSLGSAQLYEQYF
TGTGCCAGCAGCTTAGGTAGCGCACAACTCTACGAGCAGTACTTC
>TRBV2|.|TRBJ2-5|13|.
CASSEGLEETQYF
TGTGCCAGCAGTGAAGGGCTAGAAGAGACCCAGTACTTC
>TRBV19|.|TRBJ2-6|17|few
CASISRGAGSGANVLTF
TGTGCCAGTATTTCTAGGGGCGCTGGCTCTGGGGCCAACGTCCTGACTTTC
>TRBV7-2|.|TRBJ2-5|13|.
CASSQDSQETQYF
TGTGCCAGCAGCCAGGACAGCCAAGAGACCCAGTACTTC